The rows below give T cell receptor beta chains drawn from one sample of a study of blood T cells in healthy people across ages. A single record per CDR3 protein comes from TCRdb applying MiXCR to the 5' RACE reads. Of some 640,000 distinct CDR3 sequences in the sample, about 30% were seen once. Sequencing used blood. The source is a woman older than 75 in good health. Both conserved end residues are part of each CDR3. Fields, in order: clone size, V gene, J gene, D gene, CDR3 DNA, CDR3 protein. The D gene is left open where the match is weak. Clone size is not always given. Where it is, it says once, few, many or a class for expanded clones.

many	TRBV4-3	TRBJ2-1	-	TGCGCCAGCAGCCAAGATAATGGGGGGGCGGATGAGCAGTTCTTC	CASSQDNGGADEQFF
-	TRBV29-1	TRBJ2-1	-	TGCAGCGTGGAAAGGGGCAGGGGAGGTGAGCAGTTCTTC	CSVERGRGGEQFF
many	TRBV6-2/TRBV6-3	TRBJ2-3	-	TGTGCCAGCAGTTCTTTCGGTGCGGGAAACCAGGTTACGCAGTATTTT	CASSSFGAGNQVTQYF
few	TRBV25-1	TRBJ1-5	-	TGTGCCAGCAGTGGATCCTACCGCTGGAGCAATCAGCCCCAGCATTTT	CASSGSYRWSNQPQHF
many	TRBV4-3	TRBJ2-3	-	TGCGCCAGCAGCCAAGAGCTGCCAGATACGCAGTATTTT	CASSQELPDTQYF
-	TRBV19	TRBJ2-5	-	TGTGCCAGTAGTGTCGTGGCAGGGAGTCGAGAGACCCAGTACTTC	CASSVVAGSRETQYF
few	TRBV7-2	TRBJ2-1	-	TGTGCCAGCAGCTCAGGCCCTGTAAATGAGCAGTTCTTC	CASSSGPVNEQFF
-	TRBV20-1	TRBJ2-3	TRBD2	TGCAGTGCCCGTCTCCGACAGCTGGGACTAAGTCCTAGCACAGATACGCAGTATTTT	CSARLRQLGLSPSTDTQYF
few	TRBV20-1	TRBJ1-6	-	TGCAGTTCGTTTGGGGTAGGCAATTCACCCCTCCACTTT	CSSFGVGNSPLHF
few	TRBV30	TRBJ1-5	-	TGTGCCTGGGAGCGTCCGGGACCGCGATTCAATCAGCCCCAGCATTTT	CAWERPGPRFNQPQHF
many	TRBV20-1	TRBJ1-4	-	TGCAGTGCTAGAGATACGGGCAGGACGAATGAAAAACTGTTTTTT	CSARDTGRTNEKLFF
few	TRBV20-1	TRBJ1-4	-	TGCAGTGCGGACCCCGGCTGGGCGGATAATGAAAAACTGTTTTTT	CSADPGWADNEKLFF
many	TRBV18	TRBJ1-6	-	TGTGCCAGCTCACCAGGAACAGGGACTCGTAATTCACCCCTCCACTTT	CASSPGTGTRNSPLHF
many	TRBV5-1	TRBJ2-1	TRBD2	TGCGCCAGCAGCTTGGCCGCGGTAATAGCGGGGGGGCCAGGTAATGAGCAGTTCTTC	CASSLAAVIAGGPGNEQFF
many	TRBV6-1	TRBJ2-1	-	TGTGCCAGCAGCCGGGACAAGGGACTCCGGGGCGGTGGCAATGAGCAGTTCTTC	CASSRDKGLRGGGNEQFF
many	TRBV4-2	TRBJ2-3	TRBD2	TGTGCCAGCAGCCAAGAAGCGGGGATTACGGTGGATACGCAGTATTTT	CASSQEAGITVDTQYF
many	TRBV7-2	TRBJ1-1	-	TGTGCCAGCAGCTTAGGACACGGAAACACTGAAGCTTTCTTT	CASSLGHGNTEAFF
many	TRBV5-1	TRBJ1-6	-	TGCGCCAGCAGCTCCGGCCATGATAATTCACCCCTCCACTTT	CASSSGHDNSPLHF
-	TRBV28	TRBJ2-5	TRBD1	TGTGCCAGCAGGCGGTCCACAGGGGTCGGCGAGACCCAGTACTTC	CASRRSTGVGETQYF
-	TRBV19	TRBJ2-1	TRBD2	TGTGCCAGTAGTATTCTGGGTAGCGGGGGCGAGCAGTTCTTC	CASSILGSGGEQFF
many	TRBV7-9	TRBJ2-7	TRBD1	TGTGCCAGCAGCTTAGTCCACAGGGGGAAGTCCACCTACGAGCAGTACTTC	CASSLVHRGKSTYEQYF
-	TRBV10-3	TRBJ1-5	TRBD1	TGTGCCATCAGTGTGGACAGGGGGGATCAGCCCCAGCATTTT	CAISVDRGDQPQHF
many	TRBV7-3	TRBJ2-3	-	TGCGCCAGCAGTCTTACCAGGGGCACAGATACGCAGTATTTT	CASSLTRGTDTQYF
many	TRBV12-3/TRBV12-4	TRBJ2-5	-	TGTGCCAGCAGGCTGAGGGGGGGCCAAGAGACCCAGTACTTC	CASRLRGGQETQYF
-	TRBV4-1	TRBJ1-2	TRBD1	TGCGCCAGCACCTGGGGACAGGGGGCTGTTGGTGATGGCTACACCTTC	CASTWGQGAVGDGYTF
-	TRBV30	TRBJ2-4	TRBD2	TGTGCCTGGAGTGTATCGGGGGGGACCAAAAACATTCAGTACTTC	CAWSVSGGTKNIQYF
-	TRBV4-3	TRBJ2-3	TRBD2	TGCGCCAGCAGCCAAGTGGGCGGGAGGGCCGGGGATACGCAGTATTTT	CASSQVGGRAGDTQYF
-	TRBV27	TRBJ1-3	-	TGTGCCAGCAGTGCGCTGTCCTCTGGAAACACCATATATTTT	CASSALSSGNTIYF
few	TRBV10-3	TRBJ2-5	TRBD1	TGTGCCATCAGTGAAGGGGGGACAGGCCAAGAGACCCAGTACTTC	CAISEGGTGQETQYF
once	TRBV30	TRBJ1-4	-	TGTGCCCGGCAGTCCGGGACGGGCGAAAGACTGTTTTTT	CARQSGTGERLFF
many	TRBV5-1	TRBJ1-1	-	TGCGCCAGCAGCTTGCGGATCCAAAGCACTGAAGCTTTCTTT	CASSLRIQSTEAFF
-	TRBV2	TRBJ2-1	TRBD1	TGTGCCAGCAGGCCAGAGACAGGGCCCTATGAGCAGTTCTTC	CASRPETGPYEQFF
-	TRBV7-6	TRBJ2-7	TRBD2	TGTGCCAGCAGCTTCCGGGAGGGAGACGAGCAGTACTTC	CASSFREGDEQYF
many	TRBV12-3/TRBV12-4	TRBJ2-7	TRBD1	TGTGCCAGCAGTACTGTGGGACAGGGGGCTTACGAGCAGTACTTC	CASSTVGQGAYEQYF
-	TRBV30	TRBJ1-5	-	TGTGCCTGGACCCCCGGCGGGAAAGGACAGCCCCAGCATTTT	CAWTPGGKGQPQHF
many	TRBV28	TRBJ2-3	-	TGTGCCAGCAGTTTTCGAACTGTAAACCCCGATAGCACAGATACGCAGTATTTT	CASSFRTVNPDSTDTQYF
-	TRBV27	TRBJ1-2	-	TGTGCCAGCAGTCGACGGGGGCCAATATCAAGCGGCTACACCTTC	CASSRRGPISSGYTF